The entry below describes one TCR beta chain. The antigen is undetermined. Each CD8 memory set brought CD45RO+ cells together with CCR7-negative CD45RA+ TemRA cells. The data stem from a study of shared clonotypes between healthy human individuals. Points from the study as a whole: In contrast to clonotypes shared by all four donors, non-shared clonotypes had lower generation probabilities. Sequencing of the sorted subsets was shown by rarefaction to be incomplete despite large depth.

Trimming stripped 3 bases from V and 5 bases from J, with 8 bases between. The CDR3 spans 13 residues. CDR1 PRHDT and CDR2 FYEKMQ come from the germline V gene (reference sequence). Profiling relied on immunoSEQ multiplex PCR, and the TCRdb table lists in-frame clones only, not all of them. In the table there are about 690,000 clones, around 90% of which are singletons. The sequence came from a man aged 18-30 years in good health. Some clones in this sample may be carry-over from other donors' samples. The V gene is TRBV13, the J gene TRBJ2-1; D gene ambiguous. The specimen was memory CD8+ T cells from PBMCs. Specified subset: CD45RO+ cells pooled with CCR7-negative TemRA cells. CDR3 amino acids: CASSFLPNNEQFF. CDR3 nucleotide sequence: TGTGCCAGCAGCTTTCTTCCTAACAATGAGCAGTTCTTC.